The TCR beta chain described here comes from a study of T cell repertoires in cytomegalovirus infection. Study conclusions and caveats: Dominant in the ex vivo response were TCR beta clonotypes restricted by HLA-C and specific for CMV.

TCRdb re-analysed the reads in MiXCR, keeping a single row per CDR3 protein. The sample holds about 400,000 distinct CDR3 sequences, 18% seen once. This clonotype was detected ten times or more. What it recognizes is unknown. Germline-derived CDR1 and CDR2 are SGHTA and FQGNSA. This CDR3 contains 13 residues. Trimming left V 5 bases short and J 5 bases short, with 10 bases between. This TCR was recovered from a human donor in good health (CMV status not recorded). Some clones in this sample may be carry-over from other donors' samples. What was sequenced was PBMCs. This rearrangement joins TRBV7-2 to TRBJ2-1; D gene unclear. CDR3 bases: TGTGCCAGCAGCCCCCAGCTGAACAATGAGCAGTTCTTC. Its protein is CASSPQLNNEQFF.